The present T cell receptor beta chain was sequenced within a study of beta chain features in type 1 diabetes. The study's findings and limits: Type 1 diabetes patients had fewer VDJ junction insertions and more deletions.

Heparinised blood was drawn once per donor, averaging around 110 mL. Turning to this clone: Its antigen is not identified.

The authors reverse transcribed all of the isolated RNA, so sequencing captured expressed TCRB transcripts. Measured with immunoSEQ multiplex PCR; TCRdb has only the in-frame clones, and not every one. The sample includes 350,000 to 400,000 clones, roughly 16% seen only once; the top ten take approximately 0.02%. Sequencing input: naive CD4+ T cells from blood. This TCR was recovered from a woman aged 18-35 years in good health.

For the CDR3, the DNA is TGTGCCAGCAGCTTGGGGGGAGCAGATACGCAGTATTTT. Protein: CASSLGGADTQYF. The rearrangement uses TRBV5-4 and TRBJ2-3; D perhaps matches TRBD2 (5 bases). The V gene's germline CDR1 is SGHNT and CDR2 YYREEE (reference sequence). V lost 0 bases, J lost 4 bases, and 6 bases lay in between. The CDR3 is made up of 13 amino acids.